These 15 T cell receptor beta chains were all obtained from the same sample, sequenced in a study of regulatory T cells in long-lasting Graves disease (dated by TCRdb to the early 2020s). Libraries were made using multiplex PCR. Sequencing instrument: Illumina HiSeq 4000. To build TCR beta libraries, CDR3 regions were amplified by Arm-PCR using iRepertoire HTBI primers. The public sequencing data were trimmed at Q25 with fastp and processed into clonotypes with MiXCR by TCRdb, which kept only in-frame beta chains. Every CDR3 protein is listed once, alongside the most common genes and DNA of its rows. The table for this sample lists around 250,000 distinct CDR3 sequences; about 18% of them were counted only once. About 14% of the sample is held by the ten biggest clonotypes. The sample's time point label, in plain terms: newly diagnosed GD, antithyroid drugs for less than 3 months. For both TCR sequencing and RNA sequencing, RNA was extracted from PBMCs using TRIzol.

These data were also filed under a second study, of T cells in Graves' hyperthyroidism and ophthalmopathy.

The sequences come from peripheral blood mononuclear cells (PBMCs), collected at new diagnosis, from a patient treated with antithyroid drugs. Source of these receptors: a young woman with Graves disease. Donor details come from another sample of the same person, matched by shared clones.

The table lists this clonotype with many counts. The chain recombines TRBV6-1 with TRBJ2-1, with 15 bases matching TRBD2. This CDR3 is 16 amino acids long. With V trimmed by 6 bases and J by 10 bases, 10 bases remained unmatched. Germline CDR1 is MNHNS and CDR2 is SASEGT. CDR3 region: CASRFGLAGGGEEQFF. DNA for the CDR3: TGTGCCAGCAGATTCGGACTAGCGGGGGGGGGGGAAGAGCAGTTCTTC.

Many counts were recorded for this clonotype. J is TRBJ2-3 and V is TRBV20-1, with a tentative D call TRBD2 (5 bases). Per germline, CDR1 DFQATT and CDR2 SNEGSKA (reference sequence). With 4 bases removed from V and 5 bases from J, the gap between germline ends came to 19 bases. This CDR3 contains 15 residues. CDR3 nucleotide sequence: TGCAGTGCTATGGGCTTAGGGCCACGGGGAGATACGCAGTATTTT. It codes for CSAMGLGPRGDTQYF.

In this sample, this clonotype turned up a few times. CDR3 sequence (DNA): TGTGCCAGTAGTAGTGCAAATCCAACTAATGAAAAACTGTTTTTT. This codes for CASSSANPTNEKLFF. The V gene is TRBV19, the J gene TRBJ1-4; D ambiguous. Per germline, CDR1 LNHDA and CDR2 SQIVND (reference sequence). This CDR3 region has 15 residues. Deletions cut 4 bases from V and 0 bases from J, with 9 bases between.

CDR3 sequence (DNA): TGTGCCAGCAGTTTGACTAGCGGGGGGGCGGGGCTGTTTTTT. It is translated as CASSLTSGGAGLFF. The chain combines TRBV6-9 with TRBJ2-2; 14 bases are shared with TRBD2. The germline gives CDR1 MNHGY, CDR2 SVAAGI. The CDR3 length is 14 residues. Germline trimming cut 4 bases from V and 13 bases from J; bases unmatched to any gene: 5.

Many counts were recorded for this clonotype. The chain couples TRBV7-2 to TRBJ2-1; D ambiguous. Germline loops: CDR1 SGHTA, CDR2 FQGNSA. V shed 4 bases and J shed 4 bases, with 8 bases lying between them. This CDR3 has 13 amino acids. In DNA form, the CDR3 reads TGTGCCAGCAGCTCAGGACGGTACAATGAGCAGTTCTTC. This gives the protein CASSSGRYNEQFF.

This clonotype has ten or more counts. The genes are TRBV5-1 and TRBJ2-1; D unclear. V shed 0 bases and J shed 10 bases, with 5 bases lying between them. The CDR3 totals 11 residues. From germline, CDR1 is SGHRS and CDR2 YFSETQ. The chain's CDR3 is CASSLGGEQFF. Written as DNA, the CDR3 is TGCGCCAGCAGCTTGGGTGGAGAGCAGTTCTTC.

This clonotype was detected ten times or more. The V gene is TRBV10-3, the J gene TRBJ1-2; tentative D call: TRBD1 (5 bases). Deletions cut 6 bases from V and 7 bases from J, with 15 bases between. The CDR3 runs 13 residues. The germline gives CDR1 ENHRY, CDR2 SYGVKD. This chain's CDR3 is CAIRGTEGRGYTF. As DNA, the CDR3 is TGTGCCATCAGGGGGACGGAAGGACGTGGCTACACCTTC.

This clonotype was observed many times. The rearrangement uses TRBV9 and TRBJ1-6; D may be TRBD1 (6 bases). V lost 0 bases, J lost 10 bases, and 14 bases lay in between. Germline V lookup: CDR1 SGDLS, CDR2 YYNGEE. The CDR3 totals 15 residues. In DNA, the CDR3 is TGTGCCAGCAGCGTAGAGGGGGGATTGGGATCACCCCTCCACTTT. It encodes CASSVEGGLGSPLHF.

Regarding this clonotype: No conserved phenylalanine or tryptophan is present at the end of the CDR3, so a read error is the likely explanation. This chain connects TRBV18 to TRBJ2-7; perhaps D is TRBD1 or TRBD2 (5 bases each). Germline V CDR1 and CDR2: KGHSH, LQKENI. Trimming stripped 3 bases from V and 3 bases from J, with 12 bases between. The length of the CDR3 is 14 residues. The CDR3 loop reads CASSPGAGYYEQYL. CDR3 nucleotide sequence: TGTGCCAGCTCACCCGGGGCAGGGTACTACGAGCAGTACCTC.

The table lists this clonotype with many counts. The chain carries TRBV4-1 and TRBJ1-2; TRBD1 is a possible D gene (6 bases). This CDR3 comprises 13 residues. Between the trimmed V and J ends, which lost 6 bases and 6 bases, there was a span of 14 bases. Germline CDR1 and CDR2: MGHRA and YSYEKL. DNA for the CDR3: TGCGCCAGCAGTGTCGGGGGGCTGAATGGCTACACCTTC. Its translation is CASSVGGLNGYTF.

This clonotype appeared many times. J is TRBJ2-3 and V is TRBV9, with 9 nucleotides matching TRBD2. The V gene's germline CDR1 is SGDLS and CDR2 YYNGEE. After removal of 4 bases from V and 0 bases from J, the junction contained 21 bases not matched to a gene. The CDR3 runs to 21 residues. The CDR3 DNA sequence: TGTGCCAGCAGCCTCTTCACCGGGGGTGAGCGGGGGGCCCCAAGCACAGATACGCAGTATTTT. This encodes CASSLFTGGERGAPSTDTQYF.

Only a few counts were recorded for this clonotype. Only one base separates this from a far larger clonotype, so it likely reflects a read error. CDR3 protein: CASSTSSYNEQYF. CDR3 DNA: TGTGCCAGCAGCACAAGCTCCTACAATGAGCAGTACTTC. The gene calls are TRBV2 and TRBJ2-7; D gene unclear. Germline V gene data show CDR1 as SNHLY and CDR2 as FYNNEI. The CDR3 length is 13 residues. V was shortened by 6 bases and J by 7 bases, with 16 bases between the two germline ends.

V is TRBV13 and J is TRBJ1-3; D is uncertain. Trimming removed 0 bases at V and 2 bases at J, with 11 bases between. Germline-derived CDR1 and CDR2 are PRHDT and FYEKMQ (reference sequence). There are 16 residues in the CDR3. CDR3 loop: CASSLGLRLPGNTIYF. For the CDR3, the DNA is TGTGCCAGCAGCTTAGGCCTGCGTCTTCCTGGAAACACCATATATTTT. The whole variable domain, remainder taken from reference TRBV13 and TRBJ1-3, is AAGVIQSPRHLIKEKRETATLKCYPIPRHDTVYWYQQGPGQDPQFLISFYEKMQSDKGSIPDRFSAQQFSDYHSELNMSSLELGDSALYFCASSLGLRLPGNTIYFGEGSWLTVV.

The chain links TRBV7-8 to TRBJ2-5; 8 bases align to TRBD1. Germline CDR1 reads SGHVS; CDR2 reads FQNEAQ. CDR3 length: 15 amino acids. J was trimmed by 5 bases and V by 6 bases; bases with no gene match: 11. For the CDR3, the DNA is TGTGCCAGCAGGCCACGGACAGGGTCAAGTGAGACCCAGTACTTC. It yields the protein CASRPRTGSSETQYF.

Of note for this clonotype: A much larger clone lies one base from this, so it may be a read error. The chain joins TRBV20-1 to TRBJ2-2, with D perhaps TRBD2 (5 bases). The germline gives CDR1 DFQATT, CDR2 SNEGSKA (reference sequence). The CDR3 spans 14 residues. The CDR3 here is CSARGAGNTGELLF. The CDR3 DNA reads as TGCAGTGCTAGAGGGGCCGGGAACACCGGGGAGCTGCTTTTT.